This is a list of T cell receptor beta chains from one sample in a study of blood T cell repertoires in COVID-19. Here immunoSEQ multiplex PCR was the method, and the copy in TCRdb shows in-frame clones only, minus some. The data show about 270,000 clones, 80% to 90% seen once. The sample consisted of PBMCs or T cells enriched from blood (not recorded which). These TCRs come from a woman between 18 and 30 years old who had recovered from COVID-19. Each CDR3 is given with its conserved first and last residue. The D gene is left open where the match is weak. Not all rows give a size; the values are once, few, many and, for expanded clones, a class.

j_call	v_call	d_call	clone_size	cdr3_nt	cdr3_aa
TRBJ2-1	TRBV7-8	TRBD2	-	TGTGCCAGCAGCTTCGGGCTAGCGGGGTGGGATGAGCAGTTCTTC	CASSFGLAGWDEQFF
TRBJ1-5	TRBV11-2	-	-	TGTGCCAGCAGCCATGACTCTACTGGGCAGCCCCAGCATTTT	CASSHDSTGQPQHF
TRBJ2-7	TRBV6-1	TRBD2	-	TGTGCCAGCAGTGGAGGGCCACTAGCGGGGGGGCCCGACGAGCAGTACTTC	CASSGGPLAGGPDEQYF
TRBJ1-1	TRBV28	-	few	TGTGCCAGCCGGTCCTCCTCCCTTGAAGCTTTCTTT	CASRSSSLEAFF
TRBJ2-2	TRBV5-5	-	-	TGTGCCAGCAGCTTGGGGCCTGGGAACACCGGGGAGCTGTTTTTT	CASSLGPGNTGELFF
TRBJ2-1	TRBV10-2	TRBD1	few	TGCGCCAGCAGTGTCCCGGGACAGATATACAATGAGCAGTTCTTC	CASSVPGQIYNEQFF
TRBJ2-1	TRBV24-1	TRBD1	-	TGTGCCACCAGTGATGGGACAGGGTACGCTGAGCAGTTCTTC	CATSDGTGYAEQFF
TRBJ1-2	TRBV6-5	-	-	TGTGCCAGCATGATAACGACTGGGACAATGGATGGCTACACCTTC	CASMITTGTMDGYTF
TRBJ2-1	TRBV9	TRBD2	-	TGTGCCAGCAGCGCGGGACTAGCGGTCGAAAATGAGCAGTTCTTC	CASSAGLAVENEQFF
TRBJ1-1	TRBV13	-	once	TGTGCCAGCAGCTCTGGGACACGTTATGAAGCTTTCTTT	CASSSGTRYEAFF
TRBJ2-5	TRBV11-2	TRBD2	-	TGTGCCAGCAGCTCGGGGAGGGAAGATAGAGAGACCCAGTACTTC	CASSSGREDRETQYF
TRBJ2-1	TRBV5-1	-	-	TGCGCCAGCACCTTGGGGTATCATGGGAGGTCCTACAATGAGCAGTTCTTC	CASTLGYHGRSYNEQFF
TRBJ2-3	TRBV7-8	-	-	TGTGCCAGCAGCTTACCACGGGAGGATACGCAGTATTTT	CASSLPREDTQYF
TRBJ1-5	TRBV28	-	-	TGTGCCAGCAGTTCGAGACTCAATCAGCCCCAGCATTTT	CASSSRLNQPQHF
TRBJ2-3	TRBV24-1	TRBD1	-	TGTGCCACCAGTCCCGGACAGGCAAACACAGATACGCAGTATTTT	CATSPGQANTDTQYF
TRBJ2-1	TRBV25-1	-	-	TGTGCCAGCAGTGAGAGTTGGGGGTCGGGGGGCCACAATGAGCAGTTCTTC	CASSESWGSGGHNEQFF
TRBJ1-1	TRBV27	-	once	TGTGCCAGCAGGAACAGCGGACTGAACACTGAAGCTTTCTTT	CASRNSGLNTEAFF
TRBJ2-5	TRBV9	-	-	TGTGCCAGCAGCTCGTCCGGACTGCAAGAGACCCAGTACTTC	CASSSSGLQETQYF
TRBJ1-4	TRBV30	-	-	TGTGCCTGGAGTGGCGTCCGTAATGAAAAACTGTTTTTT	CAWSGVRNEKLFF
TRBJ1-1	TRBV30	-	-	TGTGCCTGGACCAACGCTAGGGGGACTGAAGCTTTCTTT	CAWTNARGTEAFF
TRBJ2-7	TRBV10-3	TRBD2	-	TGTGCCATCAGTGAGACCATTAGTCGGGGGACTAGCGCCGAGCAGTACTTC	CAISETISRGTSAEQYF
TRBJ1-1	TRBV24-1	-	-	TGTGCCACCAGTGACCCGCGGCCCGACAGCTATGAAGCTTTCTTT	CATSDPRPDSYEAFF
TRBJ2-1	TRBV1	-	-	TGCACCAGCAGCCAAGATGGCATGGACAGGGGAAACAATGAGCAGTTCTTC	CTSSQDGMDRGNNEQFF
TRBJ2-1	TRBV19	-	-	TGTGCCAGTAGTATTCGGGAAAACAATGAGCAGTTCTTC	CASSIRENNEQFF
TRBJ2-3	TRBV27	TRBD2	-	TGTGCCAGCAGTTTATGGGGGACTAGCGGGGGGGCCCTGGATACGCAGTATTTT	CASSLWGTSGGALDTQYF
TRBJ2-7	TRBV24-1	-	-	TGTGCCACCAGTGCCCCAGGAGATGCGCGGGGTGAGCAGTACTTC	CATSAPGDARGEQYF
TRBJ2-1	TRBV7-9	TRBD1	-	TGTGCCAGCAGCTTAAACGAGGGGGCCTCCTACAATGAGCAGTTCTTC	CASSLNEGASYNEQFF
TRBJ1-4	TRBV7-9	TRBD1	-	TGTGCCAGCAGCCACGGCAGGGGGCAGATTGAAAAACTGTTTTTT	CASSHGRGQIEKLFF
TRBJ2-2	TRBV11-2	-	-	TGTGCCAGCAGCCTCGACAGGCTCACCGGGGAGCTGTTTTTT	CASSLDRLTGELFF
TRBJ2-5	TRBV9	-	-	TGTGCCAGCAGCGTAGCCAGGGGGGCAAACCAAGAGACCCAGTACTTC	CASSVARGANQETQYF
TRBJ2-5	TRBV7-9	-	-	TGTGCCAGCAGCTTAAGTGGAGGACAAGAGACCCAGTACTTC	CASSLSGGQETQYF
TRBJ2-3	TRBV6-5	-	-	TGTGCCAGCGGCAGTCACCCAGATACGCAGTATTTT	CASGSHPDTQYF
TRBJ1-1	TRBV23-1	TRBD1	few	TGCGCCAGCACAAAGGGACAGGGGGCTTCTGAAGCTTTCTTT	CASTKGQGASEAFF
TRBJ2-3	TRBV13	TRBD1	-	TGTGCCAGCAGCCGAGTACAGGGGGCCGCAGATACGCAGTATTTT	CASSRVQGAADTQYF
TRBJ2-5	TRBV7-3	TRBD1	-	TGTGCCAGCAGCTTGATAGGGACAGCCGAAGAGACCCAGTACTTC	CASSLIGTAEETQYF
TRBJ1-2	TRBV24-1	-	-	TGTGCCACCAGTGATTTTAGCGGCTATGGCTACACCTTC	CATSDFSGYGYTF
TRBJ1-5	TRBV6-2/TRBV6-3	TRBD1	-	TGTGCCAGCAGTTACTCGACAGGGGAGGATCAGCCCCAGCATTTT	CASSYSTGEDQPQHF
TRBJ2-7	TRBV27	-	-	TGTGCCAGCGAGTCGAGCTCCTACGAGCAGTACTTC	CASESSSYEQYF
TRBJ2-5	TRBV7-9	-	-	TGTGCCAGCAGCCCAGGCCAGGAGACCCAGTACTTC	CASSPGQETQYF
TRBJ2-2	TRBV7-9	TRBD1	-	TGTGCCAGCAGGGGGGACAGGTCGACCGGGGAGCTGTTTTTT	CASRGDRSTGELFF
TRBJ2-1	TRBV15	-	-	TGTGCCACCAGCAGACAGAGGGCCCATGAGCAGTTCTTC	CATSRQRAHEQFF
TRBJ2-3	TRBV2	TRBD2	once	TGCGCCCAGCGGGGGGTAGCACTAGATACGCAGTATTTT	CAQRGVALDTQYF
TRBJ1-1	TRBV28	TRBD1	-	TGTGCCAGCAGTTTGACAGGGGTTTTGAACACTGAAGCTTTCTTT	CASSLTGVLNTEAFF
TRBJ2-7	TRBV5-1	-	-	TGCGCCAGCAGCTGGGACCGGGGGGCTTACGAGCAGTACTTC	CASSWDRGAYEQYF
TRBJ2-4	TRBV7-9	TRBD1	-	TGTGCCAGCAGCTTAGCGCAAGGGGACAGGGATTTAGCCAAAAACATTCAGTACTTC	CASSLAQGDRDLAKNIQYF
TRBJ2-5	TRBV3-1/TRBV3-2	-	-	TGTGCCAGCAGCCAAAGGGGACTGTCCCAAGAGACCCAGTACTTC	CASSQRGLSQETQYF
TRBJ1-1	TRBV5-1	-	-	TGCGCCAGCAGCTTTGTTATGGGAGCCTCGGGAACTGAAGCTTTCTTT	CASSFVMGASGTEAFF